Shown below are 11 T cell receptor beta chains from a single sample sequenced in a study of CD8 T cells in Susac syndrome. Reverse transcription of 0.5 to 1 ug RNA was performed with random hexamers. TCRdb reprocessed the immunoSEQ multiplex PCR reads with MiXCR, giving one entry per CDR3 protein. The data hold tens of thousands of distinct CDR3 sequences, with around 90% observed a single time. Sequenced: CD8+ T cells from PBMCs. The receptor set was obtained from a human donor with multiple sclerosis.

The chain employs TRBV9 and TRBJ2-1; 7 bases line up with TRBD2. The CDR3 runs to 15 residues. Germline trimming cut 4 bases from V and 9 bases from J; bases unmatched to any gene: 13. In germline, CDR1 is SGDLS, CDR2 YYNGEE. CDR3 in DNA: TGTGCCAGCAGCTTTCGGGACTATGGAGATGGTGAGCAGTTCTTC. Translating gives CASSFRDYGDGEQFF. Filled out from reference TRBV9 and TRBJ2-1, the complete variable domain reads DSGVTQTPKHLITATGQRVTLRCSPRSGDLSVYWYQQSLDQGLQFLIQYYNGEERAKGNILERFSAQQFPDLHSELNLSSLELGDSALYFCASSFRDYGDGEQFFGPGTRLTVL.

The rearrangement uses TRBV24-1 and TRBJ2-1, with TRBD2 identical over 7 bases. Per the germline V gene, CDR1 is KGHDR and CDR2 is SFDVKD. J lost 8 bases, V lost 4 bases, and 13 bases had no gene match. This CDR3 is built from 16 residues. The CDR3 DNA reads as TGTGCCACCAGTGAATCCCCCGGCGGGGGTCAGGATGAGCAGTTCTTC. The encoded protein is CATSESPGGGQDEQFF.

This rearrangement joins TRBV9 to TRBJ1-1; D ambiguous. V was shortened by 1 base and J by 1 base, with 8 bases between the two germline ends. The CDR3 contains 14 residues. Per germline, CDR1 SGDLS and CDR2 YYNGEE. CDR3 loop: CASSVYHGNTEAFF. The CDR3 DNA is TGTGCCAGCAGCGTATATCATGGGAACACTGAAGCTTTCTTT.

J is TRBJ2-2 and V is TRBV6-1; D is perhaps TRBD2 (5 bases). This CDR3 is built from 15 residues. Germline V gene sequence: CDR1 MNHNS, CDR2 SASEGT. Trimming removed 1 base from V and 4 bases from J, with 10 bases in between. CDR3 region: CASSEEAAGTGELFF. The CDR3 region has the DNA TGTGCCAGCAGTGAAGAGGCGGCGGGCACCGGGGAGCTGTTTTTT.

The chain links TRBV11-2 to TRBJ1-3; D ambiguous. Germline V gene sequence: CDR1 SGHAT, CDR2 FQNNGV. This CDR3 has 14 amino acids. V lost 4 bases and J 0 bases, leaving 7 bases between the germline ends. CDR3 in DNA: TGTGCCAGCAGCTACTTAAACTCTGGAAACACCATATATTTT. Protein product: CASSYLNSGNTIYF.

V and J are TRBV2 and TRBJ2-7; D unresolved. Germline loops: CDR1 SNHLY, CDR2 FYNNEI. The CDR3 sequence is 13 residues long. V lost 10 bases and J 5 bases, leaving 18 bases between the germline ends. The CDR3 sequence: CAIKGSDPDEQYF. DNA for the CDR3: TGTGCCATAAAGGGCTCGGATCCCGACGAGCAGTACTTC.

The J gene is TRBJ2-7, the V gene TRBV28; 7 bases are shared with TRBD2. Trimming took 7 bases from V and 7 from J; bases not matched to a gene: 22. Germline CDR1 and CDR2: MDHEN and SYDVKM. The CDR3 has 17 residues. The CDR3 loop is CASNLLGGEGSGREQYF. As DNA, the CDR3 is TGTGCCAGCAACCTACTCGGAGGGGAGGGTAGCGGGCGAGAGCAGTACTTC.

V usage is TRBV7-9 and J usage is TRBJ2-2, with 9 bases that match TRBD1. The CDR3 sequence is 14 residues long. The germline V gene has CDR1 SEHNR and CDR2 FQNEAQ (reference sequence). V shed 6 bases, J shed 3 bases, and the junction held 2 bases outside the gene matches. The CDR3 protein is CASRGTGYTGELFF. The CDR3 nucleotides are TGTGCCAGCAGGGGGACAGGGTACACCGGGGAGCTGTTTTTT.

In DNA form, the CDR3 reads TGTGCCAGCAGCTTGCCTGACAGTAACTATGGCTACACCTTC. It translates to CASSLPDSNYGYTF. The chain combines TRBV5-4 with TRBJ1-2; maybe TRBD1 (5 bases). V lost 1 base to trimming and J lost 1 base, with 8 bases between them. This CDR3 is 14 amino acids long. The germline CDR1 and CDR2 sequences are SGHNT and YYREEE (reference sequence).

As DNA, the CDR3 is TGTGCCAGCAGTCCCCCAACAGACCAAGAGACCCAGTACTTC. Translated: CASSPPTDQETQYF. This chain connects TRBV12-3 or TRBV12-4 to TRBJ2-5; D unclear. There are 14 residues in the CDR3. The V end was cut by 5 bases, the J end by 0 bases, with 10 bases between.

The V gene is TRBV28, the J gene TRBJ2-5; 10 bases match TRBD2. Trimming at V came to 5 bases and at J to 0 bases, leaving 6 bases not matched to a gene. Germline CDR1 reads MDHEN; CDR2 reads SYDVKM. The CDR3 length is 16 residues. In DNA form, the CDR3 reads TGTGCCAGCAGTAGACTAGCGGGCGGCTACCAAGAGACCCAGTACTTC. Translating it yields CASSRLAGGYQETQYF.